These 28 T cell receptor beta chains originate from one sample sequenced in a study of T cells after yellow fever vaccination. Via MiXCR, TCRdb re-called the 5' RACE reads, giving one row per CDR3 protein. This repertoire shows 230,000 or so distinct CDR3 sequences, approximately 6.3% found once; its top ten account for 1% to 1.2%. The source material was CD4+ T cells sorted from PBMCs, sampled on the day of the yellow fever booster vaccination. Receptors were obtained from a man aged 25-45 years who received the YFV17D yellow fever vaccine.

The sample holds a few counts of this clonotype. The rearrangement uses TRBV7-2 and TRBJ2-3; a possible D gene is TRBD2 (5 bases). This CDR3 has 15 amino acids. V was clipped by 2 bases and J by 3 bases, with 12 bases between them. Per the germline V gene, CDR1 is SGHTA and CDR2 is FQGNSA. CDR3 sequence (DNA): TGTGCCAGCAGCTTAAAGAGGGAGCTGACAGATACGCAGTATTTT. Translated, it gives CASSLKRELTDTQYF. Using reference TRBV7-2 and TRBJ2-3 for the parts outside the CDR3, the full variable domain is GAGVSQSPSNKVTEKGKDVELRCDPISGHTALYWYRQSLGQGLEFLIYFQGNSAPDKSGLPSDRFSAERTGGSVSTLTIQRTQQEDSAVYLCASSLKRELTDTQYFGPGTRLTVL.

This rearrangement joins TRBV6-2 or TRBV6-3 to TRBJ2-7; D is perhaps TRBD2 (6 bases). This CDR3 comprises 20 residues. Germline V gene data show CDR1 as MNHEY and CDR2 as SVGEGT. Trimming shortened V by 4 bases and J by 6 bases, and 34 bases separated the two germline ends. Here the CDR3 DNA reads TGTGCCAGCAGTTCTGGTCTAGTGGTTCGTCTAGACCCTCCCGGGAGCGAGCAGTACTTC. It yields the protein CASSSGLVVRLDPPGSEQYF.

The V and J genes are TRBV9 and TRBJ1-4; 8 positions agree with TRBD1. CDR1 is SGDLS and CDR2 is YYNGEE in the germline V gene. V gave up 7 bases and J gave up 4 bases; unmatched junction bases: 9. The CDR3 covers 15 residues. The CDR3 nucleotides read TGTGCCAGCGGCGCCCGACAGGGGATTAATGAAAAACTGTTTTTT. Protein product: CASGARQGINEKLFF.

This clonotype was seen only a few times. This rearrangement joins TRBV7-9 to TRBJ2-6; 8 bases align to TRBD1. Germline trimming cut 5 bases from V and 2 bases from J; bases unmatched to any gene: 5. The CDR3 length is 16 residues. Germline V gene lookup returns CDR1 SEHNR and CDR2 FQNEAQ (reference sequence). CDR3 residues: CASSDRTGTGANVLTF. CDR3 sequence (DNA): TGTGCCAGCAGCGATCGGACAGGGACTGGGGCCAACGTCCTGACTTTC.

This clonotype has just a few counts. The rearrangement links TRBV4-3 to TRBJ1-1; 8 positions match TRBD1. Germline values: CDR1 LGHNA, CDR2 YSLEER. CDR3 length: 13 amino acids. Unmatched junction bases numbered 0, after V lost 0 bases and J lost 6 bases. CDR3 nucleotide sequence: TGCGCCAGCAGCCAAGAACAGGGGGCTGAAGCTTTCTTT. Amino acid sequence: CASSQEQGAEAFF.

This clonotype showed up just once. The J gene is TRBJ2-3, the V gene TRBV18; maybe TRBD1 (6 bases). The CDR3 sequence is 16 residues long. In germline, CDR1 is KGHSH, CDR2 LQKENI. Between the trimmed V and J ends, which lost 5 bases and 3 bases, there was a span of 18 bases. CDR3 protein: CASSFGRQGRTDTQYF. CDR3 in DNA: TGTGCCAGCTCATTCGGCCGTCAGGGGAGAACAGATACGCAGTATTTT.

This clonotype was observed at least ten times. The gene calls are TRBV5-1 and TRBJ2-3, with 8 bases that match TRBD2. The CDR3 has 17 amino acids. V lost 3 bases, J lost 6 bases, and 15 bases stayed unmatched. CDR1 is SGHRS, CDR2 YFSETQ, per germline. CDR3 loop: CASSSGGAGDLIDTQYF. The CDR3 nucleotides read TGCGCCAGCAGCTCGGGGGGGGCGGGAGACCTGATCGATACGCAGTATTTT. Full variable domain (missing parts from reference TRBV5-1 and TRBJ2-3): KAGVTQTPRYLIKTRGQQVTLSCSPISGHRSVSWYQQTPGQGLQFLFEYFSETQRNKGNFPGRFSGRQFSNSRSEMNVSTLELGDSALYLCASSSGGAGDLIDTQYFGPGTRLTVL.

This clonotype has a handful of counts. V and J are TRBV4-3 and TRBJ1-4, with D possibly matching TRBD1 (5 bases). The CDR3 runs to 14 residues. V lost 0 bases and J lost 9, with 11 bases in between. CDR1 and CDR2 (germline): LGHNA, YSLEER. This CDR3 reads CASSQDGGDKKLFF. The CDR3 DNA sequence: TGCGCCAGCAGCCAAGATGGGGGGGATAAAAAACTGTTTTTT.

This clonotype was found many times. This sequence joins TRBV28 and TRBJ2-7, with a tentative D call TRBD1 (5 bases). Between the trimmed V and J ends, which lost 8 bases and 6 bases, there was a span of 14 bases. The CDR3 runs 12 residues. The germline V gene encodes CDR1 MDHEN and CDR2 SYDVKM. The CDR3 protein is CASRTAGSEQYF. CDR3 nucleotides: TGTGCCAGCCGAACTGCAGGGTCCGAGCAGTACTTC.

The chain recombines TRBV29-1 with TRBJ1-2; tentatively, D is TRBD1 (6 bases). CDR1 and CDR2 (germline): SQVTM, ANQGSEA. This CDR3 region has 15 residues. V was cut by 4 bases and J by 0 bases, with 15 bases left in between. The CDR3 loop is CSVVGLDRSNYGYTF. DNA for the CDR3: TGCAGCGTTGTCGGGCTCGACAGGTCTAACTATGGCTACACCTTC.

The chain's CDR3 is CASSKTSNSYNEQFF. CDR3 sequence (DNA): TGTGCCAGCAGTAAAACTAGCAATTCCTACAATGAGCAGTTCTTC. The chain has TRBV6-2 or TRBV6-3 and TRBJ2-1, with D tentatively TRBD2 (6 bases). This CDR3 spans 15 amino acids. The germline V gene encodes CDR1 MNHEY and CDR2 SVGEGT. The germline V and J ends were trimmed by 5 bases and 1 base, with 12 bases remaining between them.

This clonotype was recorded many times. The chain carries TRBV6-2 or TRBV6-3 and TRBJ2-5; 7 bases are a match to TRBD1. The J segment lost 4 bases and the V segment lost 6 bases, leaving 17 bases of the junction unmatched. The V gene's germline CDR1 is MNHEY and CDR2 SVGEGT. The CDR3 runs 17 residues. CDR3 bases: TGTGCCAGCAGGGAAACTCCGGGACAGTTACCTGCAGAGACCCAGTACTTC. Protein product: CASRETPGQLPAETQYF.

There are a few counts of this clonotype. J is TRBJ2-3 and V is TRBV5-4, with 7 positions matching TRBD2. The CDR3 is made up of 15 amino acids. Unmatched junction bases numbered 8, after V lost 5 bases and J lost 2 bases. Per germline, CDR1 SGHNT and CDR2 YYREEE (reference sequence). CDR3 DNA sequence: TGTGCCAGCAGTATCGGGACTAAGCACACAGATACGCAGTATTTT. Its translation is CASSIGTKHTDTQYF. Supplemented by reference TRBV5-4 and TRBJ2-3, the full variable domain reads ETGVTQSPTHLIKTRGQQVTLRCSSQSGHNTVSWYQQALGQGPQFIFQYYREEENGRGNFPPRFSGLQFPNYSSELNVNALELDDSALYLCASSIGTKHTDTQYFGPGTRLTVL.

This clonotype was seen ten or more times. The chain links TRBV12-3 or TRBV12-4 to TRBJ2-7; 11 bases match TRBD2. The junction had 5 bases not matched to a gene; V was cut back by 8 bases and J by 2 bases. CDR3 length: 14 residues. CDR3 in DNA: TGTGCCAGCTGGGTAGCGGGAGGGCCCTACGAGCAGTACTTC. Translation: CASWVAGGPYEQYF.

This clonotype was observed a handful of times. This chain's CDR3 is CASSAQGWETQYF. The CDR3 DNA reads as TGTGCCAGCAGCGCTCAGGGCTGGGAGACCCAGTACTTC. The V gene is TRBV9, the J gene TRBJ2-5; the D gene is possibly TRBD1 (5 bases). CDR1 and CDR2 from the germline V gene are SGDLS and YYNGEE. Between the trimmed V and J ends, which lost 3 bases and 5 bases, there was a span of 11 bases. The CDR3 extends over 13 amino acids.

The table lists this clonotype with many counts. This chain uses TRBV10-3 with TRBJ1-2; the D is unclear. Germline CDR1 ENHRY, CDR2 SYGVKD. This CDR3 contains 11 residues. V lost 8 bases to trimming and J lost 2 bases, with 6 bases between them. CDR3 sequence (DNA): TGTGCCATCCAGAGCAACTATGGCTACACCTTC. It is translated as CAIQSNYGYTF.

This clonotype was found many times. The CDR3 reads CSAAKISSSYEQYF. As DNA, the CDR3 is TGCAGTGCTGCGAAGATTTCCAGCTCCTACGAGCAGTACTTC. The V call is TRBV20-1, the J call TRBJ2-7; the D is unclear. There are 14 residues in the CDR3. CDR1 DFQATT and CDR2 SNEGSKA come from the germline V gene (reference sequence). V was trimmed by 5 bases and J by 0 bases, leaving 14 bases between them.

This clonotype was counted a few times. The CDR3 coding sequence is TGTGCCAGCAGCCCTGGGAGCGGGTACGAGCAGTACTTC. It encodes CASSPGSGYEQYF. The rearrangement joins TRBV3-1 to TRBJ2-7; D is possibly TRBD2 (6 bases). CDR3 size: 13 residues. With 4 bases removed from V and 4 bases from J, the gap between germline ends came to 11 bases. Germline CDR1 and CDR2: LGHDT and YNNKEL (reference sequence).

This clonotype was counted at least ten times. The V and J genes are TRBV6-2 or TRBV6-3 and TRBJ2-5; D not resolved. CDR1 is MNHEY and CDR2 is SVGEGT in the germline V gene. This CDR3 is built from 15 residues. The ends were cut back, 2 bases at V and 6 bases at J, with 16 bases in the middle. The CDR3 DNA is TGTGCCAGCAGTTACGGTCCCCAGGAGAGTAAGACCCAGTACTTC. Residues: CASSYGPQESKTQYF.

This clonotype was counted many times. The chain combines TRBV28 with TRBJ2-2; possibly TRBD2 for D (6 bases). The CDR3 totals 14 residues. V lost 6 bases to trimming and J lost 4 bases, with 12 bases between them. CDR1 MDHEN and CDR2 SYDVKM come from the germline V gene. DNA for the CDR3: TGTGCCAGCAGCCATTCCGGGGGCACCGGGGAGCTGTTTTTT. This sequence encodes CASSHSGGTGELFF.

This chain connects TRBV5-6 to TRBJ2-7, with D possibly being TRBD1 or TRBD2 (6 bases each). The CDR3 has 14 amino acids. V was shortened by 6 bases and J by 0 bases, with 13 bases between the two germline ends. In germline, CDR1 is SGHDT, CDR2 YYEEEE. CDR3 DNA: TGTGCCAGCACCCCACAGGGACTCTCCTACGAGCAGTACTTC. It encodes CASTPQGLSYEQYF.

The sample holds many counts of this clonotype. This sequence joins TRBV7-8 and TRBJ2-1; D is uncertain. The germline V and J ends were trimmed by 2 bases and 2 bases, with 16 bases remaining between them. This CDR3 spans 17 amino acids. The germline gives CDR1 SGHVS, CDR2 FQNEAQ. CDR3 loop: CASSLRALRYAYNEQFF. Written as DNA, the CDR3 is TGTGCCAGCAGCTTAAGGGCCTTAAGGTATGCCTACAATGAGCAGTTCTTC.

The chain links TRBV11-2 to TRBJ2-1; 7 nucleotides line up with TRBD2. The CDR3 loop spans 15 amino acids. Germline CDR1 reads SGHAT; CDR2 reads FQNNGV. J gave up 5 bases and V 1 base, and 5 bases lay outside the gene matches. The CDR3 nucleotides are TGTGCCAGCAGCTTAGGGCCAGGGAGGGACAATGAGCAGTTCTTC. This sequence encodes CASSLGPGRDNEQFF. Full variable domain (rest looked up from reference TRBV11-2 and TRBJ2-1): EAGVAQSPRYKIIEKRQSVAFWCNPISGHATLYWYQQILGQGPKLLIQFQNNGVVDDSQLPKDRFSAERLKGVDSTLKIQPAKLEDSAVYLCASSLGPGRDNEQFFGPGTRLTVL.

This clonotype was found many times. V usage is TRBV7-2 and J usage is TRBJ2-5, with TRBD2 as a possible D gene (6 bases). There are 16 residues in the CDR3. CDR1 is SGHTA and CDR2 is FQGNSA in the germline V gene. The V end was cut by 5 bases, the J end by 7 bases, with 23 bases between. This chain's CDR3 is CASSRAEEGGSGTQYF. CDR3 DNA sequence: TGTGCCAGCAGCCGCGCGGAAGAGGGAGGTTCCGGGACCCAGTACTTC. The full variable domain, in which reference TRBV7-2 and TRBJ2-5 provide the parts outside the CDR3, is GAGVSQSPSNKVTEKGKDVELRCDPISGHTALYWYRQSLGQGLEFLIYFQGNSAPDKSGLPSDRFSAERTGGSVSTLTIQRTQQEDSAVYLCASSRAEEGGSGTQYFGPGTRLLVL.

This clonotype appeared many times. The rearrangement links TRBV20-1 to TRBJ2-1; 12 nucleotides agree with TRBD2. Trimming took 2 bases from V and 7 from J; bases not matched to a gene: 6. The CDR3 length is 15 residues. The germline V gene encodes CDR1 DFQATT and CDR2 SNEGSKA (reference sequence). CDR3 in DNA: TGCAGTGCTAGAAAGACTAGCGGGAGTTCAAATGAGCAGTTCTTC. This codes for CSARKTSGSSNEQFF.

Only a few counts were recorded for this clonotype. The rearrangement links TRBV25-1 to TRBJ1-4, with 9 bases identical to TRBD1. Germline trimming cut 4 bases from V and 12 bases from J; bases unmatched to any gene: 12. The length of the CDR3 is 15 residues. Germline V gene data show CDR1 as MGHDK and CDR2 as SYGVNS. The CDR3 sequence: CASSATGGWRPELFF. The CDR3 bases are TGTGCCAGCAGTGCCACAGGGGGCTGGCGACCTGAACTGTTTTTT.

The V gene is TRBV24-1, the J gene TRBJ2-1, with 11 bases lining up with TRBD2. J lost 12 bases, V lost 7 bases, and 13 bases had no gene match. This CDR3 region has 15 residues. Germline V gene sequence: CDR1 KGHDR, CDR2 SFDVKD. The CDR3 region has the DNA TGTGCCACCAGCCTTAGCGGGAGGGACGAAATTGGGCAGTTCTTC. The encoded protein is CATSLSGRDEIGQFF.

Only a few counts were recorded for this clonotype. The chain uses TRBV18 and TRBJ2-7; 8 bases align to TRBD1. This CDR3 is 15 amino acids long. The V gene end was trimmed by 1 base and the J gene end by 6 bases; junction bases not matched to a gene: 8. Germline V CDR1 and CDR2: KGHSH, LQKENI. CDR3 nucleotides: TGTGCCAGCTCACCACAGGCGAACAGGGGGATCGAGCAGTACTTC. This gives the protein CASSPQANRGIEQYF.